Listed below are T cell receptor beta chains from one sample, sequenced in a study of shared clonotypes between healthy human individuals. TCRdb keeps only in-frame clones here, not all; method: immunoSEQ multiplex PCR. The sample lists around 2,000,000 clones, roughly 95% occurring once. Sequencing was carried out using naive CD8+ T cells sorted from blood. Source of these receptors: a man between 18 and 35 years old in good health. Each CDR3 is given with its conserved first and last residue. Each record gives: V gene, J gene, CDR3 length, D gene, CDR3 protein, CDR3 DNA. A D gene is named only where the DNA matches it firmly.

v_gene: TRBV9
j_gene: TRBJ1-2
len: 18
d_gene: TRBD1
CDR3aa: CASSVGLKRDREWNGYTF
CDR3nt: TGTGCCAGCAGCGTAGGTCTGAAACGGGACAGGGAATGGAATGGCTACACCTTC

v_gene: TRBV30
j_gene: TRBJ2-7
len: 16
d_gene: NA
CDR3aa: CAWSVLGQGGAYEQYF
CDR3nt: TGTGCCTGGAGTGTACTAGGGCAGGGTGGGGCCTACGAGCAGTACTTC

v_gene: TRBV29-1
j_gene: TRBJ2-7
len: 13
d_gene: TRBD2
CDR3aa: CSVEGGRTYEQYF
CDR3nt: TGCAGCGTTGAAGGCGGGAGAACATACGAGCAGTACTTC

v_gene: TRBV15
j_gene: TRBJ1-2
len: 13
d_gene: NA
CDR3aa: CATSIFGGDGYTF
CDR3nt: TGTGCCACCAGCATATTCGGGGGCGATGGCTACACCTTC

v_gene: TRBV27
j_gene: TRBJ2-7
len: 19
d_gene: NA
CDR3aa: CASSFAQGRGSQNSYEQYF
CDR3nt: TGTGCCAGCAGTTTCGCCCAGGGGCGAGGGTCTCAGAACTCCTACGAGCAGTACTTC

v_gene: TRBV2
j_gene: TRBJ1-2
len: 14
d_gene: NA
CDR3aa: CASSEEEGGYGYTF
CDR3nt: TGTGCCAGCAGTGAAGAAGAGGGGGGCTATGGCTACACCTTC

v_gene: TRBV9
j_gene: TRBJ1-3
len: 18
d_gene: NA
CDR3aa: CASSVNGETGDVWNTIYF
CDR3nt: TGTGCCAGCAGCGTAAACGGCGAAACGGGGGACGTTTGGAACACCATATATTTT

v_gene: TRBV2
j_gene: TRBJ1-1
len: 12
d_gene: NA
CDR3aa: CASSDPSREAFF
CDR3nt: TGTGCCAGCAGTGACCCCTCCAGGGAGGCTTTCTTT

v_gene: TRBV27
j_gene: TRBJ1-1
len: 12
d_gene: NA
CDR3aa: CASRSMMFEAFF
CDR3nt: TGTGCCAGCAGATCCATGATGTTTGAAGCTTTCTTT

v_gene: TRBV9
j_gene: TRBJ2-7
len: 16
d_gene: TRBD2
CDR3aa: CASSPVGGALTYEQYF
CDR3nt: TGTGCCAGCAGTCCCGTCGGGGGGGCTCTCACCTACGAGCAGTACTTC

v_gene: TRBV7-9
j_gene: TRBJ2-5
len: 16
d_gene: NA
CDR3aa: CASSLPPGAGRETQYF
CDR3nt: TGTGCCAGCAGCTTACCCCCCGGGGCGGGGAGAGAGACCCAGTACTTC

v_gene: TRBV9
j_gene: TRBJ2-6
len: 19
d_gene: NA
CDR3aa: CASSANPQGRSSGANVLTF
CDR3nt: TGTGCCAGCAGCGCGAACCCCCAGGGCAGAAGCTCTGGGGCCAACGTCCTGACTTTC

v_gene: TRBV19
j_gene: TRBJ2-3
len: 16
d_gene: NA
CDR3aa: CASSIGASGSTDTQYF
CDR3nt: TGTGCCAGTAGTATAGGTGCGAGCGGGAGCACAGATACGCAGTATTTT

v_gene: TRBV7-6
j_gene: TRBJ2-2
len: 15
d_gene: NA
CDR3aa: CASSLVPGEAGELFF
CDR3nt: TGTGCCAGCAGCTTGGTCCCAGGGGAGGCCGGGGAGCTGTTTTTT

v_gene: TRBV4-1
j_gene: TRBJ2-7
len: 15
d_gene: NA
CDR3aa: CASSQGGTASYEQYF
CDR3nt: TGCGCCAGCAGCCAAGGCGGGACAGCCTCATACGAGCAGTACTTC

v_gene: TRBV13
j_gene: TRBJ1-2
len: 14
d_gene: NA
CDR3aa: CASSSDPSQDGYTF
CDR3nt: TGTGCCAGCAGCTCCGACCCCTCACAGGATGGCTACACCTTC

v_gene: TRBV4-1
j_gene: TRBJ2-7
len: 16
d_gene: TRBD2
CDR3aa: CASSQEPSGVSYEQYF
CDR3nt: TGCGCCAGCAGCCAAGAGCCTAGCGGAGTCTCCTACGAGCAGTACTTC

v_gene: TRBV10-2
j_gene: TRBJ1-1
len: 14
d_gene: NA
CDR3aa: CASSENRADTEAFF
CDR3nt: TGCGCCAGCAGTGAGAACAGGGCTGACACTGAAGCTTTCTTT

v_gene: TRBV7-2
j_gene: TRBJ2-7
len: 15
d_gene: TRBD2
CDR3aa: CASSWLAGGTYEQYF
CDR3nt: TGTGCCAGCAGCTGGCTAGCGGGAGGGACCTACGAGCAGTACTTC